This T cell receptor (beta chain) appears in the sequencing data of a study of T cells expressing NK-cell markers. Whole-study context: Cells sorted as CD3+CD56+NKG2C+, CD3+CD56+NKG2C- and CD3+CD56-NKG2C+ T cells supplied the TCR beta repertoires. Eight donors were sequenced, of whom seven were HCMV-seropositive, while the remaining one was HCMV-seronegative. Regarding the study as a whole: For roughly 6 donors, the dominant NKG2C+ clonotypes made up roughly 1.0-7.0% of their CD8+ T cells.

Of note for this clonotype: Its antigen is not identified.

The CDR3 length is 15 residues. CDR1 and CDR2 (germline): MNHEY, SVGEGT. Production of TCR beta cDNA relied on 5'RACE template switching with UMIs. With the 5' RACE reads reprocessed, TCRdb shows one record per CDR3 protein and no DNA. Listed are about 110,000 distinct CDR3 sequences; 18% falls within the top ten. The chain links TRBV6-2 or TRBV6-3 to TRBJ2-3; TCRdb returns TRBD2, unconfirmable since there is no DNA. Sequences were obtained from blood T cells: a sorted CD56 or NKG2C T cell subset, CD4+ or CD8+ T cells, or bulk PBMC T cells (not recorded which). This TCR was sampled from a woman between 18 and 69 years old in good health. CDR3 loop: CASSGLAGGADTQYF.